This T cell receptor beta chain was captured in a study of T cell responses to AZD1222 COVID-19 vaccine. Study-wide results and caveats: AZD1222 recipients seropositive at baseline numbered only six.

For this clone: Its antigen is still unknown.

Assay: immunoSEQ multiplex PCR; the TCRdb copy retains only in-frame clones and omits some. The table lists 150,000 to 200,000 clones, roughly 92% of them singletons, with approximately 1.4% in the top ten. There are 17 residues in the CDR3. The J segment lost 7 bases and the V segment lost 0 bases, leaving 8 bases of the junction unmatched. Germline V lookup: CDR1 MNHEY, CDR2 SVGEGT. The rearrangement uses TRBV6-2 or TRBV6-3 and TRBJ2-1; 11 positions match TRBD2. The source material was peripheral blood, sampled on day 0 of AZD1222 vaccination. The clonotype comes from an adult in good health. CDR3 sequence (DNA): TGTGCCAGCAGTTACTCGGGTAGCGGGGGGGCCGGTAATGAGCAGTTCTTC. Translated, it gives CASSYSGSGGAGNEQFF.